These 23 T cell receptor beta chains were all obtained from the same sample, sequenced in a study of T-cell reconstitution after alpha-beta-depleted transplantation in children. A library of TCRbeta sequences, prepared with unique molecular identifiers, was generated. Each CDR3 protein gets one entry after TCRdb re-called the PCR reads with MiXCR. The profile shows nearly 350,000 distinct CDR3 sequences, roughly 15% of them singletons. The source material was PBMCs, mostly from graft donor cells, sampled 360 days after TCRalphabeta/CD19-depleted stem cell transplant. The origin of the receptors is a male patient under 10 years old who had a stem cell transplant for acute lymphoblastic leukemia, so the T cells may come from the graft donor.

The V and J genes are TRBV12-3 or TRBV12-4 and TRBJ2-7; no reliable D call. This CDR3 spans 15 amino acids. V shed 3 bases and J shed 0 bases, with 12 bases lying between them. The CDR3: CASSFFSSVSYEQYF. In DNA, the CDR3 is TGTGCCAGCAGTTTTTTTAGCTCGGTCTCCTACGAGCAGTACTTC.

This clonotype occurred many times. J is TRBJ2-5 and V is TRBV5-1; a possible D gene is TRBD1 (6 bases). V was pared by 4 bases and J by 5 bases, with 15 bases between. The CDR3 runs 14 residues. Looked up from germline, CDR1 is SGHRS and CDR2 is YFSETQ. The CDR3 spells CASSPTGLVETQYF. The CDR3 bases are TGCGCCAGCAGCCCAACAGGGTTGGTTGAGACCCAGTACTTC.

The chain recombines TRBV24-1 with TRBJ2-1; D is unresolved. The CDR3 spans 15 residues. V dropped 1 base and J dropped 6 bases, with 12 bases sitting between them. Looked up from germline, CDR1 is KGHDR and CDR2 is SFDVKD. CDR3 bases: TGTGCCACCAGTGATTTTAGGTCCTCTGGCAATGAGCAGTTCTTC. Its protein product is CATSDFRSSGNEQFF.

This clonotype was counted ten times or more. The chain joins TRBV7-2 to TRBJ2-5; 8 nucleotides match TRBD1. The V gene end was trimmed by 5 bases and the J gene end by 3 bases; junction bases not matched to a gene: 23. This CDR3 has 20 residues. Germline V gene lookup returns CDR1 SGHTA and CDR2 FQGNSA. This CDR3 reads CASSPIIGQGNRIEEETQYF. The CDR3 DNA is TGTGCCAGCAGCCCGATTATCGGACAGGGCAACAGGATCGAGGAAGAGACCCAGTACTTC.

The chain has TRBV12-3 or TRBV12-4 and TRBJ2-3, with a possible D match to TRBD2 (5 bases). The V gene lost 5 bases and the J gene lost 0 bases, with 9 bases spanning the gap. This CDR3 comprises 14 residues. The CDR3 spells CASSLRESTDTQYF. CDR3 coding DNA: TGTGCCAGCAGTCTTCGGGAAAGCACAGATACGCAGTATTTT.

This clonotype was counted many times. This chain links TRBV6-5 with TRBJ2-5, with TRBD2 matching over 7 bases. This CDR3 contains 17 residues. Looked up from germline, CDR1 is MNHEY and CDR2 is SVGAGI. V gave up 2 bases and J gave up 5 bases; unmatched junction bases: 14. The CDR3 sequence: CASSYTRAVAGGETQYF. In DNA, the CDR3 is TGTGCCAGCAGTTACACCCGAGCGGTAGCGGGTGGGGAGACCCAGTACTTC.

This clonotype was found many times. The J gene is TRBJ2-3, the V gene TRBV12-3 or TRBV12-4; D is possibly TRBD2 (6 bases). V was trimmed by 3 bases and J by 3 bases, leaving 13 bases between them. This CDR3 is 15 amino acids long. The CDR3 nucleotides are TGTGCCAGCAGTTTTATATCTGCGGGGACAGATACGCAGTATTTT. Encoded protein: CASSFISAGTDTQYF.

This clonotype was seen only a few times. The chain recombines TRBV3-1 with TRBJ2-3; weak D call: TRBD2 (5 bases). The CDR3 contains 16 residues. V dropped 1 base and J dropped 0 bases, with 11 bases sitting between them. Per germline, CDR1 LGHDT and CDR2 YNNKEL (reference sequence). The CDR3 region has the DNA TGTGCCAGCAGCCAAGGACTAACTTCTAGCACAGATACGCAGTATTTT. This codes for CASSQGLTSSTDTQYF.

In this sample, this clonotype turned up a few times. The genes are TRBV7-2 and TRBJ2-1; no firm D call. V was pared by 5 bases and J by 8 bases, with 10 bases between. The length of the CDR3 is 12 residues. The germline V gene encodes CDR1 SGHTA and CDR2 FQGNSA. The chain's CDR3 is CASSRTMHEQFF. The CDR3 DNA sequence: TGTGCCAGCAGCCGGACCATGCATGAGCAGTTCTTC.

Regarding this clonotype: The junction shows a germline mismatch at one end, possibly a read error. This chain joins TRBV4-3 and TRBJ2-7; 11 bases line up with TRBD2. This CDR3 is built from 18 residues. CDR1 is LGHNA and CDR2 is YSLEER in the germline V gene. Here the CDR3 DNA reads TGCGTCAGCAGTCTCCGAGTAGCGGGAGGGCCGGTTCCCTACGAGCAGTACTTC. Amino acids: CVSSLRVAGGPVPYEQYF.

The chain links TRBV30 to TRBJ1-1; possibly TRBD1 for D (6 bases). The CDR3 runs to 13 residues. CDR1 is GTSNPN and CDR2 is SVGIG in the germline V gene (reference sequence). Trimming took 3 bases from V and 0 from J, leaving 8 bases between them. The DNA for the CDR3 is TGTGCCTGGAGGGGACACTTGAACACTGAAGCTTTCTTT. Protein: CAWRGHLNTEAFF.

This clonotype was counted only a few times. Its ends do not fully match the called genes, so a read error is possible. This sequence joins TRBV7-7 and TRBJ2-1; 8 nucleotides line up with TRBD1. The V gene's germline CDR1 is SSHAT and CDR2 FNYEAQ (reference sequence). The CDR3 runs to 18 residues. CDR3 sequence reads: CASSVQPPGTGGGNEQFF. The CDR3 DNA reads TGTGCTAGCAGCGTGCAGCCACCCGGGACAGGTGGGGGCAATGAGCAGTTCTTC.

This chain connects TRBV10-3 to TRBJ2-7, with D tentatively TRBD2 (5 bases). V gave up 6 bases and J gave up 6 bases, with 27 bases separating them. CDR3 length: 17 amino acids. Germline V gene data show CDR1 as ENHRY and CDR2 as SYGVKD. The CDR3 here is CAISEALRGSRLREQYF. In nucleotides, the CDR3 is TGTGCCATCAGCGAGGCCCTCCGAGGGTCTCGTCTTCGCGAGCAGTACTTC.

The table lists this clonotype with many counts. V usage is TRBV6-2 or TRBV6-3 and J usage is TRBJ2-7; D is uncertain. CDR3 length: 14 amino acids. V lost 0 bases, J lost 2 bases, and 8 bases lay in between. Germline CDR1 and CDR2: MNHEY and SVGEGT. DNA of the CDR3: TGTGCCAGCAGTTACTCGGGGTCAGCCTACGAGCAGTACTTC. Its translation is CASSYSGSAYEQYF.

In its sample, this clonotype was seen a few times. The chain carries TRBV28 and TRBJ2-1, with D unresolved. The germline CDR1 and CDR2 sequences are MDHEN and SYDVKM. This CDR3 has 19 residues. V lost 8 bases to trimming and J lost 4 bases, with 30 bases between them. The CDR3, as DNA: TGTGCCAGCCTTTACCACCCGTGGGCGTTCGGAAAATCATACAATGAGCAGTTCTTC. This sequence encodes CASLYHPWAFGKSYNEQFF.

In this sample, this clonotype turned up many times. V is TRBV28 and J is TRBJ2-1, with D uncertain. Trimming shortened V by 5 bases and J by 4 bases, and 15 bases separated the two germline ends. The germline gives CDR1 MDHEN, CDR2 SYDVKM. The CDR3 extends over 15 amino acids. The CDR3 sequence is CASSPFRTKYNEQFF. The CDR3 DNA reads as TGTGCCAGCAGTCCCTTCCGGACGAAATACAATGAGCAGTTCTTC. The full variable domain, completed using reference TRBV28 and TRBJ2-1, is DVKVTQSSRYLVKRTGEKVFLECVQDMDHENMFWYRQDPGLGLRLIYFSYDVKMKEKGDIPEGYSVSREKKERFSLILESASTNQTSMYLCASSPFRTKYNEQFFGPGTRLTVL.

This clonotype was seen ten or more times. V usage is TRBV12-3 or TRBV12-4 and J usage is TRBJ2-3; D ambiguous. This CDR3 has 13 amino acids. V shed 3 bases and J shed 1 base, with 5 bases lying between them. DNA for the CDR3: TGTGCCAGCAGTTTTACGGGCACAGATACGCAGTATTTT. Translating gives CASSFTGTDTQYF.

V gene TRBV12-3 or TRBV12-4 combines with J gene TRBJ2-7; a possible D gene is TRBD2 (5 bases). The V end was cut by 3 bases, the J end by 2 bases, with 8 bases between. This CDR3 is built from 13 residues. The CDR3, as DNA: TGTGCCAGCAGTTTTCTAGCTACCTACGAGCAGTACTTC. Protein: CASSFLATYEQYF.

The sample holds a few counts of this clonotype. The chain is built from TRBV10-3 and TRBJ2-1; 7 bases are a match to TRBD2. CDR1 is ENHRY, CDR2 SYGVKD, per germline. V gave up 5 bases and J gave up 0 bases; unmatched junction bases: 4. This CDR3 contains 15 residues. CDR3 DNA: TGTGCCATCAGTTGGCTAGCGGCCTCCTACAATGAGCAGTTCTTC. Its translation: CAISWLAASYNEQFF.

This clonotype was seen a handful of times. The chain has TRBV29-1 and TRBJ2-7; no firm D call. V shed 4 bases and J shed 3 bases, with 16 bases lying between them. The CDR3 totals 14 residues. Germline values: CDR1 SQVTM, CDR2 ANQGSEA. The CDR3 loop reads CSVVASQVRYEQYF. CDR3 bases: TGCAGCGTTGTAGCCAGCCAAGTCCGCTACGAGCAGTACTTC.

The rearrangement uses TRBV7-3 and TRBJ2-5; D is tentatively TRBD1 or TRBD2 (5 bases each). V lost 0 bases and J 1 base, leaving 9 bases between the germline ends. Germline CDR1 and CDR2: SGHTA and FQGTGA. The CDR3 has 15 amino acids. CDR3: CASSLTRDPQETQYF. In DNA form, the CDR3 reads TGTGCCAGCAGCTTAACACGGGACCCCCAAGAGACCCAGTACTTC.

The chain carries TRBV11-2 and TRBJ1-1; no firm D call. Germline V lookup: CDR1 SGHAT, CDR2 FQNNGV. The CDR3 contains 12 residues. The V end was cut by 6 bases, the J end by 7 bases, with 12 bases between. The CDR3 sequence: CASSWEANEAFF. The CDR3 bases are TGTGCCAGCAGTTGGGAAGCGAATGAAGCTTTCTTT.

The chain uses TRBV6-2 or TRBV6-3 and TRBJ1-5, with D maybe TRBD1 (6 bases). This CDR3 comprises 20 residues. V lost 8 bases, J lost 2 bases, and 31 bases lay in between. Germline CDR1 MNHEY, CDR2 SVGEGT. The CDR3, as DNA: TGTGCCAGCGAAGCGCCTAAACAGGGTGCTCGAAGTTATTGCAATCAGCCCCAGCATTTT. The encoded protein is CASEAPKQGARSYCNQPQHF.